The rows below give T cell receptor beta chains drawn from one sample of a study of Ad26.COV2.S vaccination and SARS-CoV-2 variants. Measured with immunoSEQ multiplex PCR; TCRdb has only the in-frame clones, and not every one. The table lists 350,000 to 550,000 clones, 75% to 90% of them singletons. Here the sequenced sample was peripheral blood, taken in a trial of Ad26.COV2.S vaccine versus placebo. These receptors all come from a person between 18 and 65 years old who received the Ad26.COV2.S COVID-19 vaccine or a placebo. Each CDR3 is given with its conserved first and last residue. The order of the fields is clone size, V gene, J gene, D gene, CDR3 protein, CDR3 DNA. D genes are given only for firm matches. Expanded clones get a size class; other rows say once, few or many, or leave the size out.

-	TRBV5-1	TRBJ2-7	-	CASSWEGAYEQYF	TGCGCCAGCAGCTGGGAGGGGGCCTACGAGCAGTACTTC
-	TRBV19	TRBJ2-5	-	CASSIQATDPRKTQYF	TGTGCCAGTAGTATTCAGGCGACAGACCCTCGGAAGACCCAGTACTTC
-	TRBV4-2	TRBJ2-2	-	CASSQASRVVSGELFF	TGTGCCAGCAGCCAAGCATCCAGGGTAGTTTCAGGGGAGCTGTTTTTT
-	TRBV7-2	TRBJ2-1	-	CASSPRGGYKFF	TGTGCCAGCAGCCCCCGTGGAGGGTATAAGTTCTTC
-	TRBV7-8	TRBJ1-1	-	CASSLDLWGQNTEAFF	TGTGCCAGCAGCTTAGATTTGTGGGGGCAGAACACTGAAGCTTTCTTT
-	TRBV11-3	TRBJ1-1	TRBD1	CASSWGQGVNTEAFF	TGTGCCAGCAGCTGGGGACAGGGGGTGAACACTGAAGCTTTCTTT
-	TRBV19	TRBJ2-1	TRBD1	CASSMRGGGLAYNEQFF	TGTGCCAGTAGTATGAGAGGGGGCGGACTGGCCTACAATGAGCAGTTCTTC
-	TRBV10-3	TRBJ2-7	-	CAISESGGEQYF	TGTGCCATCAGTGAGTCAGGGGGCGAGCAGTACTTC
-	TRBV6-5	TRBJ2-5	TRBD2	CASSYLLAGAETQYF	TGTGCCAGCAGTTACTTACTAGCGGGAGCGGAGACCCAGTACTTC
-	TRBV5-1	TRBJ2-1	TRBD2	CASSSGLAGTYNEQFF	TGCGCCAGCAGCTCGGGACTAGCGGGTACCTACAATGAGCAGTTCTTC
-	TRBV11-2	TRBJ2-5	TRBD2	CASSSTGLAGLKTQYF	TGTGCCAGCAGCTCAACTGGACTAGCGGGACTTAAGACCCAGTACTTC
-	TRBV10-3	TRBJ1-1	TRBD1	CAIREQGDFTEAFF	TGTGCCATCAGGGAACAGGGGGATTTCACTGAAGCTTTCTTT
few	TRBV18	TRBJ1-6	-	CASSPRSDVSPLHF	TGTGCCAGCTCACCACGGAGTGATGTTTCACCCCTCCACTTT
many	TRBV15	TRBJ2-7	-	CATSTRDTVDEQYF	TGTGCCACCAGCACGAGGGACACTGTGGACGAGCAGTACTTC
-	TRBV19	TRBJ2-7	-	CASSTSPRDVYSYEQYF	TGTGCCAGTAGTACCAGCCCCCGGGACGTATACTCCTACGAGCAGTACTTC
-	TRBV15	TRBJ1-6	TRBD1	CATSRAPAGGESPLHF	TGTGCCACCAGCAGAGCTCCGGCAGGGGGAGAATCACCCCTCCACTTT
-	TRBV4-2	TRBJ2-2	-	CASSLDREAGELFF	TGTGCCAGCAGCCTCGACAGGGAGGCCGGGGAGCTGTTTTTT
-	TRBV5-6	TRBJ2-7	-	CASSMYRVGGWKQYF	TGTGCCAGCAGCATGTACAGGGTGGGCGGGTGGAAGCAGTACTTC
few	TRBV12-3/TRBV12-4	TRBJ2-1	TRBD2	CASSFLAGSQFF	TGTGCCAGCAGTTTCCTAGCGGGTAGTCAGTTCTTC
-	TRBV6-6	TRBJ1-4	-	CASSMQGNYNEKLFF	TGTGCCAGCAGTATGCAGGGGAACTATAATGAAAAACTGTTTTTT
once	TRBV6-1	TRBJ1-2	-	CASSESPPARAGYGYTF	TGTGCCAGCAGTGAGTCGCCCCCTGCTAGGGCCGGCTATGGCTACACCTTC
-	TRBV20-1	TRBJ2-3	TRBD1	CSARQGDPQYF	TGCAGTGCTAGACAGGGGGACCCGCAGTATTTT
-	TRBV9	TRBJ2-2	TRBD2	CASSSGRVAGELFF	TGTGCCAGCAGCAGCGGGAGGGTCGCCGGGGAGCTGTTTTTT
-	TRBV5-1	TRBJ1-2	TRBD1	CASSVQGRGGYTF	TGCGCCAGCAGCGTACAGGGGCGCGGTGGCTACACCTTC
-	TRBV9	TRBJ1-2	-	CASSGGLYGYTF	TGTGCCAGCAGCGGCGGACTATATGGCTACACCTTC
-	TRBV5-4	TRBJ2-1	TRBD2	CASSLDGLAGSYNEQFF	TGTGCCAGCAGCTTGGACGGACTAGCGGGATCCTACAATGAGCAGTTCTTC
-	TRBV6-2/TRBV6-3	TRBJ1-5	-	CASSSTNQPQHF	TGTGCCAGCAGTTCCACCAATCAGCCCCAGCATTTT
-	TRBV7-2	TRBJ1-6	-	CASSPFPAKGNSPLHF	TGTGCCAGCAGCCCATTCCCGGCAAAGGGGAATTCACCCCTCCACTTT
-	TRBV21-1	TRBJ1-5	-	CASSKSGSVINQPQHF	TGTGCCAGCAGCAAATCTGGTTCGGTAATCAATCAGCCCCAGCATTTT
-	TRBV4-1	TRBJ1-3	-	CASSRGHLSGNTIYF	TGCGCCAGCAGCAGAGGACACCTCTCTGGAAACACCATATATTTT
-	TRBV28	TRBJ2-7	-	CASSVRVPYEQYF	TGTGCCAGCAGTGTCCGGGTCCCCTACGAGCAGTACTTC
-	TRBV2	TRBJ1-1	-	CASIKNTEAFF	TGTGCCAGCATCAAGAACACTGAAGCTTTCTTT
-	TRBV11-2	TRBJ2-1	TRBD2	CASSPRASGIDNEQFF	TGTGCCAGCAGCCCCAGGGCTAGCGGGATCGACAATGAGCAGTTCTTC
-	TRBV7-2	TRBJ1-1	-	CASSPGWANTEAFF	TGTGCCAGCAGCCCTGGCTGGGCAAACACTGAAGCTTTCTTT
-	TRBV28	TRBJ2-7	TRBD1	CASSIQGFYEQYF	TGTGCCAGCAGCATACAGGGGTTCTACGAGCAGTACTTC
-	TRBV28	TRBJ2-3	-	CASSSLSWGRKTSTDTQYF	TGTGCCAGCAGTTCGCTCTCCTGGGGGAGGAAAACTAGCACAGATACGCAGTATTTT
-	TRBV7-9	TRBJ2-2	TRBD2	CASSLGLAAGELFF	TGTGCCAGCAGCTTAGGACTAGCGGCCGGGGAGCTGTTTTTT
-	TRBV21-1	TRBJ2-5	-	CASSTQWDFIESETQYF	TGTGCCAGCAGCACCCAATGGGACTTCATAGAATCGGAGACCCAGTACTTC
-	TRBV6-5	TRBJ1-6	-	CASSYSFTMDSPLHF	TGTGCCAGCAGTTACTCTTTCACGATGGATTCACCCCTCCACTTT
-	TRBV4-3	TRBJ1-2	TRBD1	CASSQEDRGYGYTF	TGCGCCAGCAGCCAAGAGGACAGGGGCTATGGCTACACCTTC
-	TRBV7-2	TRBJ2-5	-	CASSLAGRTKETQYF	TGTGCCAGCAGCTTAGCTGGCAGGACCAAAGAGACCCAGTACTTC
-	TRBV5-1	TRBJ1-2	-	CASTAGPSPNYGYTF	TGCGCCAGCACCGCAGGTCCCTCTCCTAACTATGGCTACACCTTC
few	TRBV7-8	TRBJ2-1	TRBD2	CASSLGDASGFYNEQFF	TGTGCCAGCAGCTTGGGGGACGCTAGCGGGTTTTACAATGAGCAGTTCTTC
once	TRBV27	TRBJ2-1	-	CASSFRGRLYNEQFF	TGTGCCAGCAGTTTTCGCGGGCGCCTGTACAATGAGCAGTTCTTC
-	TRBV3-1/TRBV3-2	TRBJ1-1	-	CASSQQLEAFF	TGTGCCAGCAGCCAGCAGCTTGAAGCTTTCTTT
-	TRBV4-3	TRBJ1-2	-	CASSQAGNYGYTF	TGCGCCAGCAGCCAAGCCGGGAACTATGGCTACACCTTC
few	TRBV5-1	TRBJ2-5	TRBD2	CASSLGEGGGHETQYF	TGCGCCAGCAGCTTGGGCGAGGGCGGGGGTCACGAGACCCAGTACTTC
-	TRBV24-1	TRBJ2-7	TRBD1	CATSDAGTGGYEQYF	TGTGCCACCAGTGACGCAGGGACAGGGGGTTACGAGCAGTACTTC
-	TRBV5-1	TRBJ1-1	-	CASSFLTRGDTEAFF	TGCGCCAGCAGCTTTCTAACGAGAGGGGACACTGAAGCTTTCTTT
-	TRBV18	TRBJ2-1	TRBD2	CASSPLAGGPYNEQFF	TGTGCCAGCTCACCCCTAGCGGGGGGGCCCTACAATGAGCAGTTCTTC